A selection of T cell receptor beta chains follows, all from one sample in a study of T-cell memory formation after mild COVID-19. TCRdb re-called the 5' RACE reads with MiXCR, one entry per CDR3 protein. Of about 49,000 distinct CDR3 sequences detected, roughly 27% appear once; the ten largest clones hold 43%. Material: PBMCs or a T cell subset sorted from them (not recorded which). Source of these receptors: a man aged 18 to 29 who had mild COVID-19 (a few samples of this study predate the infection). Cell type and time point are not known. Both conserved end residues are part of each CDR3. Fields, in order: clone size, D gene, V gene, J gene, CDR3 protein, CDR3 DNA. D genes are given only for firm matches. Size values are once, few and many counts, or a class for expanded clones, and some rows have none.

.,.,TRBV5-1,TRBJ2-3,CASSPGPRSTDTQYF,TGCGCCAGCAGCCCGGGACCACGCAGCACAGATACGCAGTATTTT
few,TRBD1,TRBV6-5,TRBJ2-5,CASSYSRQGTQYF,TGTGCCAGCAGTTACTCGAGACAGGGGACCCAGTACTTC
.,.,TRBV6-5,TRBJ1-2,CASRGFRQEYYGYTF,TGTGCCAGCAGGGGATTCCGACAGGAGTACTATGGCTACACCTTC
few,.,TRBV5-1,TRBJ1-2,CASRISNYGYTF,TGCGCCAGCAGGATCTCTAACTATGGCTACACCTTC
.,TRBD2,TRBV6-5,TRBJ2-3,CASSWGLAGASTDTQYF,TGTGCCAGCAGTTGGGGACTAGCGGGGGCAAGCACAGATACGCAGTATTTT
large,TRBD2,TRBV27,TRBJ2-1,CATGTRGGGRFF,TGTGCCACCGGGACTAGAGGGGGGGGTCGGTTCTTC
few,.,TRBV7-9,TRBJ2-5,CASSLARAAQETQYF,TGTGCCAGCAGCTTAGCTCGGGCAGCCCAAGAGACCCAGTACTTC
.,.,TRBV7-9,TRBJ2-1,CASSWTDYNEQFF,TGTGCCAGCAGCTGGACAGATTACAATGAGCAGTTCTTC
.,.,TRBV20-1,TRBJ1-2,CRAGTPDANYGYTF,TGCAGGGCGGGGACTCCAGACGCTAACTATGGCTACACCTTC
.,.,TRBV6-5,TRBJ1-2,CATRLGRLDGYTF,TGTGCCACCCGCCTTGGCCGGCTGGATGGCTACACCTTC
once,TRBD1,TRBV20-1,TRBJ2-7,CSATDRGRSYEQYF,TGCAGTGCAACGGACAGGGGGCGGTCCTACGAGCAGTACTTC
once,TRBD1,TRBV5-1,TRBJ1-2,CASSFQQGLDGYTF,TGCGCCAGCAGCTTTCAACAGGGGCTAGATGGCTACACCTTC
few,.,TRBV10-2,TRBJ2-7,CASRGVGGGPSYEQYF,TGCGCCAGCAGAGGAGTAGGCGGGGGCCCATCTTACGAGCAGTACTTC
.,TRBD1,TRBV7-9,TRBJ2-7,CASSDDRDEQYF,TGTGCCAGCAGCGATGACAGGGACGAGCAGTACTTC
.,.,TRBV4-3,TRBJ1-1,CASSQEAGGNTEAFF,TGCGCCAGCAGCCAAGAGGCGGGGGGAAACACTGAAGCTTTCTTT
many,TRBD1,TRBV19,TRBJ1-1,CASSAGGGGEAFF,TGTGCCAGTAGTGCAGGGGGAGGCGGTGAAGCTTTCTTT
.,TRBD1,TRBV12-3/TRBV12-4,TRBJ1-5,CASRQGGQPQHF,TGTGCCAGCCGACAGGGGGGTCAGCCCCAGCATTTT
.,.,TRBV29-1,TRBJ2-5,CSVTPGGAETQYF,TGCAGCGTTACCCCAGGGGGGGCAGAGACCCAGTACTTC
.,TRBD2,TRBV7-9,TRBJ2-5,CASSYLGGGETQYF,TGTGCCAGCAGCTACCTCGGCGGGGGAGAGACCCAGTACTTC
few,.,TRBV27,TRBJ2-7,CASSLSGLIFEQYF,TGTGCCAGCAGTTTATCCGGCCTGATTTTTGAGCAGTACTTC
.,.,TRBV19,TRBJ2-7,CASSAGRVTYEQYF,TGTGCCAGTAGTGCGGGCCGAGTGACCTACGAGCAGTACTTC
.,.,TRBV7-9,TRBJ1-2,CASSGAWVEDYGYTF,TGTGCCAGCAGCGGAGCGTGGGTCGAGGACTATGGCTACACCTTC
few,TRBD2,TRBV4-1,TRBJ2-5,CASSQVLAAGEETQYF,TGCGCCAGCAGCCAAGTCCTGGCAGCGGGGGAGGAGACCCAGTACTTC
few,TRBD2,TRBV7-2,TRBJ2-1,CASSNLAGGHNEQFF,TGTGCCAGCAGCAATCTAGCGGGGGGGCACAATGAGCAGTTCTTC
.,.,TRBV19,TRBJ2-3,CASSIVREKTDTQYF,TGTGCCAGTAGTATAGTAAGGGAAAAGACAGATACGCAGTATTTT
.,.,TRBV29-1,TRBJ2-3,CSARDGFTDTQYF,TGCAGCGCCCGTGACGGTTTCACAGATACGCAGTATTTT
few,TRBD1,TRBV6-5,TRBJ2-7,CASSSGQLYEQYF,TGTGCCAGCAGTTCGGGACAGCTTTACGAGCAGTACTTC
.,TRBD1,TRBV5-1,TRBJ1-1,CASNGGTGDDTEAFF,TGCGCCAGTAACGGTGGGACAGGGGACGACACTGAAGCTTTCTTT
.,.,TRBV7-2,TRBJ2-3,CASSRHLTDTQYF,TGTGCCAGCAGCCGTCATCTCACAGATACGCAGTATTTT
.,TRBD1,TRBV7-3,TRBJ2-5,CASSGQPGDRETQYF,TGTGCCAGCAGCGGACAACCGGGGGACAGGGAGACCCAGTACTTC
many,TRBD1,TRBV5-1,TRBJ2-7,CASSLEGQGADEQYF,TGCGCCAGCAGCTTGGAGGGACAGGGGGCTGATGAGCAGTACTTC